This T cell receptor (beta chain) is from a study of blood T cell repertoires in COVID-19. Libraries were prepared by immunoSEQ multiplex PCR; TCRdb keeps only in-frame clonotypes and omits some of them. This table has 240,000 or so clones, approximately 91% appearing once. In this sample, this clone turned up a few times. Trimming removed 1 base from V and 3 bases from J; junction bases left unmatched: 4. This CDR3 has 15 amino acids. Germline V gene lookup returns CDR1 LGHDT and CDR2 YNNKEL (reference sequence). The receptor comes from a woman aged 30 to 39 with acute or convalescent COVID-19. This sequence joins TRBV3-1 (or the pseudogene TRBV3-2) and TRBJ1-1; 8 nucleotides agree with TRBD1. Sequencing input: peripheral blood. The CDR3 sequence: CASSQGTGTYTEAFF. For the CDR3, the DNA is TGTGCCAGCAGCCAAGGGACAGGGACTTACACTGAAGCTTTCTTT.